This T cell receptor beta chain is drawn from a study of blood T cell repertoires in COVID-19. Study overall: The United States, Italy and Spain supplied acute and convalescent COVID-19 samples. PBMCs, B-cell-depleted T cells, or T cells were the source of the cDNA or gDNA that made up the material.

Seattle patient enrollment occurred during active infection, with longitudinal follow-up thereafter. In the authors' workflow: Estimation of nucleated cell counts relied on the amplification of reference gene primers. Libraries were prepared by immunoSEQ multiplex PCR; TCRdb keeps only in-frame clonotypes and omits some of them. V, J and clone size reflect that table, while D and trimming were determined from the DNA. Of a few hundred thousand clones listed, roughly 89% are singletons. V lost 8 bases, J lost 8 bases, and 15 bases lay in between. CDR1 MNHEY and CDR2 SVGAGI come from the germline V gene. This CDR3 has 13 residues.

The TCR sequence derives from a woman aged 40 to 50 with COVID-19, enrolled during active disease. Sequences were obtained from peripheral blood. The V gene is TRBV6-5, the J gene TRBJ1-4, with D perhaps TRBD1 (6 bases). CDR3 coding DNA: TGTGCCAGCGGGGTTGGCAGGGGCGAAAAACTGTTTTTT. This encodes CASGVGRGEKLFF.